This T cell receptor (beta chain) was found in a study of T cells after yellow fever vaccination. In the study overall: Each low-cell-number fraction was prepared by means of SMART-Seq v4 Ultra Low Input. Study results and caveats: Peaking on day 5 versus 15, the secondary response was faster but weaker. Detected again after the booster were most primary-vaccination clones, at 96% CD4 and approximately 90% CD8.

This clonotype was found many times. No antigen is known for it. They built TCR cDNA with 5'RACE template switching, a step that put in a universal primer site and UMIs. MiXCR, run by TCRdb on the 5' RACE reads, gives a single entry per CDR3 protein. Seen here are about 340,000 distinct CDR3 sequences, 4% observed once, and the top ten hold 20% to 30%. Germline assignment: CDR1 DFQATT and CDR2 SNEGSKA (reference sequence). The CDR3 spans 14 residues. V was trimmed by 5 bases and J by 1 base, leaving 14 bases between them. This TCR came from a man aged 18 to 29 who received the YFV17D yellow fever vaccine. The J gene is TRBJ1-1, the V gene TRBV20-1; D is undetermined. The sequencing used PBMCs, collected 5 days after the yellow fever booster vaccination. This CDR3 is CSAGHNWKNTEAFF. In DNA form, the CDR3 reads TGCAGTGCTGGCCACAATTGGAAGAACACTGAAGCTTTCTTT.